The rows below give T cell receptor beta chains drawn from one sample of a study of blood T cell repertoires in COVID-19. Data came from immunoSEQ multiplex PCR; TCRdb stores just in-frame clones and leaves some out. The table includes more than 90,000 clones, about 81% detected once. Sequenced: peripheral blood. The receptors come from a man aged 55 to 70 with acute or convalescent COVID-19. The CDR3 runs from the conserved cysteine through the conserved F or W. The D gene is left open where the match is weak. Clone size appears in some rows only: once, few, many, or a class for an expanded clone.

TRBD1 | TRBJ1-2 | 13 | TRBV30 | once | TGTGCCTGGGGGACAGGGCTGAACTATGGCTACACCTTC | CAWGTGLNYGYTF
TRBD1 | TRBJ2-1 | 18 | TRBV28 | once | TGTGCCAGCAGTTTACGGGTAGGGACAGACTATTTTTCCAATGAGCAGTTCTTC | CASSLRVGTDYFSNEQFF
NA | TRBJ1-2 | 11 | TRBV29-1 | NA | TGCAGCGTCTTACAGGGATATGGCTACACCTTC | CSVLQGYGYTF
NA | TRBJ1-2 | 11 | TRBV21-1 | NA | TGTGCCAGCAGCATTCAGTATGGCTACACCTTC | CASSIQYGYTF
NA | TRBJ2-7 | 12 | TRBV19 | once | TGTGCCAGTAGTATTGGAGGTTACGAGCAGTACTTC | CASSIGGYEQYF
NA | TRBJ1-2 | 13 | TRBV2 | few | TGTGCCACTACCCAGGACAGTTTCTATGGCTACACCTTC | CATTQDSFYGYTF
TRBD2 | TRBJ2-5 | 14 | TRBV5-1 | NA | TGCGCCAGCAGCTTGGGACTAGCGGCGGAGACCCAGTACTTC | CASSLGLAAETQYF
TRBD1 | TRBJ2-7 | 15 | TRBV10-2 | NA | TGCGCCAGCAGAGTGCCGGGACAGGGAACGAACGAGCAGTACTTC | CASRVPGQGTNEQYF
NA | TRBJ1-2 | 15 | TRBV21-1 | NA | TGTGCCAGCAGCAAAACTACCCAGCGAAACTATGGCTACACCTTC | CASSKTTQRNYGYTF
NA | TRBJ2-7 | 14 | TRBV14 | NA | TGTGCCAGCAGCCAATCGAGGTTCCCCTACGAGCAGTACTTC | CASSQSRFPYEQYF
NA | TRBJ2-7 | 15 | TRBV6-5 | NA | TGTGCCAGCAGAGCGGGCTCCCAGATAATCTACGAGCAGTACTTC | CASRAGSQIIYEQYF
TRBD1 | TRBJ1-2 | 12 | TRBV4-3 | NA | TGCGCCAGCAGGGCCGACAGGGAAGGCTACACCTTC | CASRADREGYTF
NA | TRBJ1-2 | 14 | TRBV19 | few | TGTGCCAGTAGTATAGAGGACTTAAACTATGGCTACACCTTC | CASSIEDLNYGYTF
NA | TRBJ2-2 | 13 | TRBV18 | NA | TGTGCCAGCTCATCTCAGGGCACCGGGGAGCTGTTTTTT | CASSSQGTGELFF
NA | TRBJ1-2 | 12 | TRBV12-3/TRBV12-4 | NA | TGTGCCAGCAGTTCAGGACTCCGAGGCTACACCTTC | CASSSGLRGYTF
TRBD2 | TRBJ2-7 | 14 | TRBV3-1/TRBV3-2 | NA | TGTGCCAGCAGCCAAGTAGCGGGGGTCTACGAGCAGTACTTC | CASSQVAGVYEQYF
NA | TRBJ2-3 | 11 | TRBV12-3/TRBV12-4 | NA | TGTGCCAGCCAACTCACAGATACGCAGTATTTT | CASQLTDTQYF
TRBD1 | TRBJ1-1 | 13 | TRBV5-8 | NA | TGTGCCAGCAGCGTGATGGTCCTCAGGGGGACTTTCTTT | CASSVMVLRGTFF
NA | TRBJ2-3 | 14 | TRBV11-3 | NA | TGTGCCAGCAGCTTTGGCCTAGTAACAGATACGCAGTATTTT | CASSFGLVTDTQYF
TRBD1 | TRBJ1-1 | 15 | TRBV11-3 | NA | TGTGCCAGCAGCTTAGGGACAGGGGGATCCACTGAAGCTTTCTTT | CASSLGTGGSTEAFF
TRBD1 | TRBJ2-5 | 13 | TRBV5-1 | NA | TGCGCCAGCAGCTTGACAGGGGGGGAGACCCAGTACTTC | CASSLTGGETQYF
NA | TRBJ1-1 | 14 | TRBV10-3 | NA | TGTGCCATCAGTGATTCAAGACAGGTCGAGAAAGCTTTCTTT | CAISDSRQVEKAFF
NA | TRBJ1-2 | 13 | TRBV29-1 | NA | TGCAGCGTTGTCCAGGACAGTCCGGGTGGCTACACCTTC | CSVVQDSPGGYTF
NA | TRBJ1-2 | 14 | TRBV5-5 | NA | TGTGCCAGCAGCCCAGGGGCCGTGGACTATGGCTACACCTTC | CASSPGAVDYGYTF
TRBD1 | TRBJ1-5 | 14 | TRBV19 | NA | TGTGCCAGTATGGACAGGGTCGGATATCAGCCCCAGCATTTT | CASMDRVGYQPQHF
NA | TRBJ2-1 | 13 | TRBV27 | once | TGTGCCAGCAGTTGGGGGGGCGAGAATGAGCAGTTCTTC | CASSWGGENEQFF
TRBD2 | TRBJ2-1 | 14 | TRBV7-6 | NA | TGTGCCAGCAGCTTGTTTAGCGGGAGTCGGGAGCAGTTCTTC | CASSLFSGSREQFF
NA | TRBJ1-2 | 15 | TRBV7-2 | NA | TGTGCCAGCAGCTTAGTAGGGGGTTCGAACTATGGCTACACCTTC | CASSLVGGSNYGYTF
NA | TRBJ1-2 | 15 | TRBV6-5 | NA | TGTGCCAGCAGTTACTCCCGGACAGTCCCTTATGGCTACACCTTC | CASSYSRTVPYGYTF
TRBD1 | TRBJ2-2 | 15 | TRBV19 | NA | TGTGCCAGTAGCAAGGACAGGGGGCGAACCGGGGAGCTGTTTTTT | CASSKDRGRTGELFF
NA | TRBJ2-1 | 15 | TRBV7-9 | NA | TGTGCCAGCAGCTCGCTAGGAGGGCCGCAAAATGAGCAGTTCTTC | CASSSLGGPQNEQFF
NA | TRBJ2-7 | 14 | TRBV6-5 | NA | TGTGCCAGCCGCCCGAGGGGGATTTCCTACGAGCAGTACTTC | CASRPRGISYEQYF
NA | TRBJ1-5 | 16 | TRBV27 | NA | TGTGCCAGCAGTTTAGGCGGGGTAGTGGGCAATCAGCCCCAGCATTTT | CASSLGGVVGNQPQHF
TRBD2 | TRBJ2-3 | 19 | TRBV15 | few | TGTGCCACCAGCAGAGAGGGACAGCCAGGGACTAGCGGGAGGGATACGCAGTATTTT | CATSREGQPGTSGRDTQYF
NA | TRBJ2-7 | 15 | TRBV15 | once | TGTGCCACCAGCAGAGCGCGGCGGGACAGCTACGAGCAGTACTTC | CATSRARRDSYEQYF
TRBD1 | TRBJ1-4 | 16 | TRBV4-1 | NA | TGCGCCAGCAGCCAAGTCTCGACAGGGCAGGGAGAAAAACTGTTTTTT | CASSQVSTGQGEKLFF
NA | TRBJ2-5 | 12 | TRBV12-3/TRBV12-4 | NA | TGTGCCAGCAGTCGTACCCGGGAGACCCAGTACTTC | CASSRTRETQYF
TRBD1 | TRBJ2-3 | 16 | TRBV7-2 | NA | TGTGCCAGCAGCGCATCCGGGACAGGAGTCACAGATACGCAGTATTTT | CASSASGTGVTDTQYF
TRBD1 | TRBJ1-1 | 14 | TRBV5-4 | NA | TGTGCCAGCAGCTTGGCGGGACAGCGATCTGAAGCTTTCTTT | CASSLAGQRSEAFF
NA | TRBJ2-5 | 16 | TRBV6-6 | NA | TGTGCCAGCAGCCCGCCCCTCAGGCTAACCCAAGAGACCCAGTACTTC | CASSPPLRLTQETQYF
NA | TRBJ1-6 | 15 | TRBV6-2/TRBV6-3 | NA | TGTGCCAGCAGTTCGGGGGGGGCGTATAATTCACCCCTCCACTTT | CASSSGGAYNSPLHF
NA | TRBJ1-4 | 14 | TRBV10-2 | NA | TGCGCCAGCAGTCAGGGCAGAACTAATGAAAAACTGTTTTTT | CASSQGRTNEKLFF
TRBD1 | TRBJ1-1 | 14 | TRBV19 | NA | TGTGCCAGTAGTATATCGGGACAGGTGTCTGAAGCTTTCTTT | CASSISGQVSEAFF
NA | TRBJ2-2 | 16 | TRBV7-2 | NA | TGTGCCAGCAGCTTCTCCGGGACACAGGTGGCCGGGGAGCTGTTTTTT | CASSFSGTQVAGELFF
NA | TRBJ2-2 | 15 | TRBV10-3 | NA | TGTGCCATCAGTGAGACAGCCCGAAACACCGGGGAGCTGTTTTTT | CAISETARNTGELFF
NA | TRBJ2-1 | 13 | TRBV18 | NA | TGTGCCAGCTCACCACCAGTTGCGCACGAGCAGTTCTTC | CASSPPVAHEQFF
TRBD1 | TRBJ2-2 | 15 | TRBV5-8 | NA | TGTGCCAGCAGCCCTGGGGACAGATTCACCGGGGAGCTGTTTTTT | CASSPGDRFTGELFF
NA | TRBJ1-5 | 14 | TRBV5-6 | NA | TGTGCCAGCAGCTTGTACGGGACTAATCAGCCCCAGCATTTT | CASSLYGTNQPQHF
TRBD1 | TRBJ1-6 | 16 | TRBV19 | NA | TGTGCCAGTAGTAGAAGTGACAGGGGGGAAGATTCACCCCTCCACTTT | CASSRSDRGEDSPLHF
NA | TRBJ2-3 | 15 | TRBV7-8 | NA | TGTGCCAGCAGCCTCCTTGTCGGGACAACAGATACGCAGTATTTT | CASSLLVGTTDTQYF
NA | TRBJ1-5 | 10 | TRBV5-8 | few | TGTGCCAGACAGAATCAGCCCCAGCATTTT | CARQNQPQHF